This TCR beta chain is from a study of T cells in Graves' hyperthyroidism and ophthalmopathy (dated by TCRdb to the late 2010s). A note on the overall study: Peripheral blood was collected at initial diagnosis, before any treatment. TCR V-J signatures able to tell the groups apart were searched for in a discovery cohort of some 97 patients, of whom under 45 had Graves' ophthalmopathy and more than 55 had stable Graves' hyperthyroidism. Whether ophthalmopathy could be predicted prospectively was tested in an independent validation cohort made up of about 18 hyperthyroidism patients plus 17 patients who later progressed to ophthalmopathy. For training and testing, the 100 or so patients in the discovery cohort were randomly divided in a 7:3 ratio. The study also compared thyroid tissue and blood T-cell repertoires from 6 or 7 Graves' hyperthyroidism patients. Following sampling, methimazole starting at 30 mg daily was given to hyperthyroidism patients, and high-dose intravenous methylprednisolone was given to ophthalmopathy patients. TCR Vbeta CDR3 sequencing of 120 to 150 peripheral blood samples (43 ophthalmopathy, 75 to 80 hyperthyroidism and approximately 17 progressor patients) is reported in the paper. Beyond this particular receptor, the publication reports: A model built on a 13 V-J signature distinguished ophthalmopathy from stable hyperthyroidism, reaching 85% to 90% sensitivity and approximately 83% specificity in cross-validation and 80%/75% in testing. No statistical method was used to fix the sample size in advance, and group allocation was not hidden from the investigators. During validation, the model predicted progression to ophthalmopathy a median of about 5.9 months ahead of onset, with almost 71% sensitivity and roughly 75% specificity. Most expanded thyroid clonotypes (frequency above 0.001) were also detected in blood, suggesting blood repertoires may reflect thyroid immune responses.

The junction shows trimming of 5 bases on V and 9 bases on J, and the gene matches do not reach 8 bases of it. CDR1 and CDR2 (SGHAT, FQNNGV) derive from the germline V gene. The CDR3 spans 14 residues, from the cysteine through the phenylalanine. The CDR3 DNA has 42 bases and is translated from base 1. Graves' hyperthyroidism was defined as stable when no progression to ophthalmopathy occurred over 18 months of follow-up. Hyperthyroidism patients were newly diagnosed, had a disease duration of under 2 months, and were aged 18 to 65 years. The study excluded patients with uncontrolled infections, other autoimmune diseases, pregnancy or lactation. Clinical symptoms, serum thyroxine and TRAb, thyroid ultrasound, and orbital computed tomography formed the basis for the diagnoses. Ficoll-Paque density gradient centrifugation was used to isolate PBMCs from around 10 ml of fresh peripheral blood. Total RNA was extracted with Trizol reagent, and quality was checked on an Agilent 2100 Bioanalyzer.

Amplification of TCR beta CDR3 regions was carried out from RNA transcripts. The TCR CDR3 was subjected to a first round of RT-PCR using the HTBI primer set and the Qiagen OneStep RT-PCR kit. A second multiplex PCR round built the libraries, followed by size selection and purification. Libraries were sequenced paired-end with 100 bp reads on an Illumina HiSeq2000. In the source study's methods: SOAPnuke was used to process the raw data, removing reads that contained adapters or uncalled bases, had a mean Phred below 15, or lacked an exact match to the constant primer or identifier. High-quality paired reads were merged with COPE v1.2.5, and unique nucleotide sequences were defined as clonotypes. Clonotypes were aligned to IMGT TRBV, TRBD and TRBJ reference segments using MiTCR v1.1. Analysis was restricted to V-J combinations with a frequency above 0.0001, which covered 99.2% of repertoires. A TCS score was defined as the ratio between F50 (clonal expansion) and ExV (chaos), using BLOSUM62-based TCRdist between CDR3 peptides within each V-J. Welch's t-statistics and random forest reduced 514 V-J features to 13, which were used in a naive Bayes classifier (R e1071). The public reads were run again by TCRdb, first through fastp at Q25 and then through MiXCR, and only productive beta chains were kept. A single entry per CDR3 protein holds the most common genes and DNA from its merged rows. Clone size and V and J calls follow TCRdb, not the original study. The sample has some 440,000 distinct CDR3 sequences on record, approximately 15% of them singletons. The top ten hold over 12% of the sample.

Concerning this clonotype itself: It lacks a known antigen. There are no base qualities to consult, and no much larger clone falls within one base.

The sequenced sample consisted of blood. The receptor was derived from a woman between 18 and 29 years old with Graves' hyperthyroidism. This chain joins TRBV11-2 to TRBJ2-1; 9 central bases correspond to TRBD2. The DNA is TGTGCCAGCAGCCGTAGCGGGAGTGGGGCTGAGCAGTTCTTC. Translated, this is CASSRSGSGAEQFF.